This entry concerns a single T cell receptor beta chain. What it recognizes is unknown. This sequence may be a read error, since a much larger clone differs from it by one base. The data originate from a study of molecular identifiers for immune sequencing clone quantification. Study observations and caveats: Sharing of a barcode by identical TCR molecules could cause highly expanded clone sizes to be underestimated. Clones exceeding 20 RNA copies carried over 97% of effector molecules but under 1% of naive-cell molecules.

TCRdb re-analysed the PCR reads in MiXCR, keeping a single row per CDR3 protein. The repertoire has around 460,000 distinct CDR3 sequences, about 25% of them found once; the top ten carry roughly 0.79%. This CDR3 is 13 amino acids long. Per the germline V gene, CDR1 is SGHTA and CDR2 is FQGNSA. The sample consisted of naive CD8+ T cells from blood, with Jurkat cell RNA spiked in. As to subset: FACS-sorted CD8+CD4-CCR7+CD45RA+ naive T cells. The chain combines TRBV7-2 with TRBJ2-5; no definite D call. The sequence derives from a human donor in good health. Some libraries in this study had Jurkat cell RNA spiked in. The CDR3 region has the DNA TGTGCCAGCAGCCCGACTTTAGGAGAGTCCCAGTACTTC. Its translation is CASSPTLGESQYF.